Shown below are 30 T cell receptor beta chains from a single sample sequenced in a study of T-cell memory formation after mild COVID-19. In TCRdb, the 5' RACE reads were re-called with MiXCR into one record per CDR3 protein. This table holds a few hundred thousand distinct CDR3 sequences, around 17% found once. Sequenced: PBMCs or a T cell subset sorted from them (not recorded which). The receptors were gathered from a man aged 18 to 35 who had mild COVID-19 (a few samples of this study predate the infection). Cell type and time point are not known.

Ten or more counts support this clonotype. The V call is TRBV5-1, the J call TRBJ2-7, with unresolved D. The V gene's germline CDR1 is SGHRS and CDR2 YFSETQ. The CDR3 is 13 amino acids. V shed 4 bases and J shed 2 bases, with 10 bases lying between them. This CDR3 reads CASSVTETYEQYF. The DNA of the CDR3 is TGCGCCAGCAGCGTTACTGAAACCTACGAGCAGTACTTC. Using reference TRBV5-1 and TRBJ2-7 for the parts outside the CDR3, the full variable domain is KAGVTQTPRYLIKTRGQQVTLSCSPISGHRSVSWYQQTPGQGLQFLFEYFSETQRNKGNFPGRFSGRQFSNSRSEMNVSTLELGDSALYLCASSVTETYEQYFGPGTRLTVT.

The rearrangement joins TRBV2 to TRBJ2-7; D gene unclear. Trimming pared 5 bases from V and 3 bases from J, leaving 14 bases between. The CDR3 is 14 amino acids. In germline, CDR1 is SNHLY, CDR2 FYNNEI. The CDR3 is CASSLTVDFYEQYV. CDR3 DNA sequence: TGTGCCAGCAGTCTGACGGTTGACTTCTACGAGCAGTACGTC.

The rearrangement uses TRBV6-2 or TRBV6-3 and TRBJ2-1; no clear D gene. The CDR3 totals 12 residues. V was pared by 6 bases and J by 6 bases, with 9 bases between. CDR1 and CDR2 (germline): MNHEY, SVGEGT. This CDR3 is CASRDGINEQFF. CDR3 DNA: TGTGCCAGCAGAGACGGAATCAATGAGCAGTTCTTC.

This clonotype was picked up a small number of times. The rearrangement uses TRBV7-6 and TRBJ2-7; either TRBD1 or TRBD2 may supply D (5 bases each). Per the germline V gene, CDR1 is SGHVS and CDR2 is FNYEAQ. Deletions cut 5 bases from V and 2 bases from J, with 10 bases between. This CDR3 comprises 13 residues. For the CDR3, the DNA is TGTGCCAGCAGCGGACGGGACGCCTACGAGCAGTACTTC. It is translated as CASSGRDAYEQYF.

This clonotype has more than one count but fewer than ten. J is TRBJ2-3 and V is TRBV6-4, with TRBD2 identical over 10 bases. Germline lookup yields CDR1 MRHNA and CDR2 SNTAGT. V dropped 3 bases and J dropped 5; count of bases not matched to a gene: 5. The CDR3 sequence is 15 residues long. The CDR3 bases are TGTGCCAGCAGTGAGCTAGCGGGGGAGATAGATACGCAGTATTTT. Protein product: CASSELAGEIDTQYF.

This clonotype was picked up many times. The chain uses TRBV5-1 and TRBJ2-3; D is uncertain. The germline CDR1 and CDR2 sequences are SGHRS and YFSETQ. The V end was cut by 0 bases, the J end by 0 bases, with 8 bases between. This CDR3 comprises 15 residues. The CDR3 nucleotides read TGCGCCAGCAGCTTGGCGGCTTCCAGCACAGATACGCAGTATTTT. It specifies CASSLAASSTDTQYF.

This clonotype has a handful of counts. The chain joins TRBV4-2 to TRBJ1-5; the match to TRBD1 covers 7 bases. With 1 base clipped from V and 4 bases from J, the junction kept 4 bases outside the gene matches. The length of the CDR3 is 15 residues. Germline values: CDR1 LGHNA, CDR2 YNFKEQ. CDR3 sequence reads: CASSQGDRENQPQHF. The CDR3 region has the DNA TGTGCCAGCAGCCAAGGCGACAGGGAGAATCAGCCCCAGCATTTT.

This clonotype occurred a few times. The rearrangement uses TRBV7-2 and TRBJ2-3, with TRBD2 matching 7 bases. This CDR3 has 14 amino acids. CDR1 and CDR2 from the germline V gene are SGHTA and FQGNSA. The ends lost 0 bases at V and 11 bases at J; junction bases unmatched: 8. CDR3 region: CASSLALGGEGQYF. Written as DNA, the CDR3 is TGTGCCAGCAGCTTAGCGTTGGGGGGGGAAGGGCAGTATTTT.

At least ten counts were recorded for this clonotype. The chain couples TRBV18 to TRBJ2-5; D may correspond to TRBD1 or TRBD2 (6 bases each). Trimming shortened V by 6 bases and J by 0 bases, and 14 bases separated the two germline ends. The germline CDR1 and CDR2 sequences are KGHSH and LQKENI. This CDR3 is built from 15 residues. The CDR3 bases are TGTGCCAGCTCCTCGTCGGGGGCGAACCAAGAGACCCAGTACTTC. It codes for CASSSSGANQETQYF. The whole variable domain, remainder taken from reference TRBV18 and TRBJ2-5, is NAGVMQNPRHLVRRRGQEARLRCSPMKGHSHVYWYRQLPEEGLKFMVYLQKENIIDESGMPKERFSAEFPKEGPSILRIQQVVRGDSAAYFCASSSSGANQETQYFGPGTRLLVL.

The rearrangement links TRBV20-1 to TRBJ1-1, with D possibly matching TRBD1 (5 bases). CDR1 DFQATT and CDR2 SNEGSKA come from the germline V gene (reference sequence). Between the trimmed V and J ends, which lost 2 bases and 7 bases, there was a span of 8 bases. The CDR3 contains 11 residues. CDR3 in DNA: TGCAGTGCTAGAAGGGGCCTTGAAGCTTTCTTT. It translates to CSARRGLEAFF.

V and J are TRBV12-3 or TRBV12-4 and TRBJ1-2, with D perhaps TRBD1 (6 bases). V shed 6 bases and J shed 1 base, with 9 bases lying between them. CDR3 length: 13 residues. The CDR3 reads CASRPDSNYGYTF. The DNA for the CDR3 is TGTGCCAGCAGGCCGGACAGTAACTATGGCTACACCTTC.

This clonotype was seen only a few times. The gene calls are TRBV2 and TRBJ1-6; D possibly corresponds to TRBD1 (5 bases). The CDR3 has 13 amino acids. Germline CDR1 SNHLY, CDR2 FYNNEI. V was trimmed by 4 bases and J by 13 bases, leaving 14 bases between them. The CDR3 coding sequence is TGTGCCAGCAGTGGAATCAGGGACGCGCCCCTCCACTTT. Translated: CASSGIRDAPLHF.

This clonotype has a handful of counts. The chain joins TRBV4-3 to TRBJ1-1, with no clear D. In germline, CDR1 is LGHNA, CDR2 YSLEER. V gave up 2 bases and J gave up 9 bases, with 19 bases separating them. The CDR3 is 15 residues long. CDR3: CASSQTYGWGSKAFF. The DNA for the CDR3 is TGCGCCAGCAGCCAAACCTACGGGTGGGGTAGTAAAGCTTTCTTT.

The V call is TRBV12-3 or TRBV12-4, the J call TRBJ1-1; D uncertain. The CDR3 length is 14 residues. V was cut by 4 bases and J by 0 bases, with 9 bases left in between. This CDR3 reads CASSYPALNTEAFF. Here the CDR3 DNA reads TGTGCCAGCAGTTACCCGGCTTTGAACACTGAAGCTTTCTTT.

The CDR3 nucleotides are TGTGCCAGCAGCCATAGACAGGTGAATGGTCAGCCCCAGCATTTT. This sequence encodes CASSHRQVNGQPQHF. This chain joins TRBV4-2 and TRBJ1-5; D possibly corresponds to TRBD1 (6 bases). Trimming took off 3 bases at V and 6 bases at J, with 15 bases between the two ends. Germline-derived CDR1 and CDR2 are LGHNA and YNFKEQ. This CDR3 spans 15 amino acids.

This clonotype turned up a few times. V usage is TRBV7-9 and J usage is TRBJ2-3, with 7 bases lining up with TRBD1. V trimming: 2 bases; J trimming: 4 bases; junction bases outside the gene matches: 3. This CDR3 has 14 residues. Germline CDR1 reads SEHNR; CDR2 reads FQNEAQ (reference sequence). DNA of the CDR3: TGTGCCAGCAGCTTATCCGGGACAGCAGATACGCAGTATTTT. Translated: CASSLSGTADTQYF. The full variable domain, rest sourced from reference TRBV7-9 and TRBJ2-3, is DTGVSQNPRHKITKRGQNVTFRCDPISEHNRLYWYRQTLGQGPEFLTYFQNEAQLEKSRLLSDRFSAERPKGSFSTLEIQRTEQGDSAMYLCASSLSGTADTQYFGPGTRLTVL.

The gene calls are TRBV28 and TRBJ2-3; D uncertain. Per germline, CDR1 MDHEN and CDR2 SYDVKM. CDR3 length equals 14 residues. Trimming took 11 bases from V and 2 from J, leaving 17 bases between them. CDR3 region: CAATRRTFTDTQYF. CDR3 sequence (DNA): TGTGCCGCGACCCGGAGAACCTTCACAGATACGCAGTATTTT. Using reference TRBV28 and TRBJ2-3 for the parts outside the CDR3, the full variable domain is DVKVTQSSRYLVKRTGEKVFLECVQDMDHENMFWYRQDPGLGLRLIYFSYDVKMKEKGDIPEGYSVSREKKERFSLILESASTNQTSMYLCAATRRTFTDTQYFGPGTRLTVL.

The chain carries TRBV18 and TRBJ2-3; D uncertain. CDR1 and CDR2 (germline): KGHSH, LQKENI. This CDR3 has 15 amino acids. V lost 3 bases, J lost 2 bases, and 12 bases lay in between. CDR3 loop: CASSPPTHSTDTQYF. CDR3 DNA: TGTGCCAGCTCACCTCCGACGCATTCCACAGATACGCAGTATTTT.

This clonotype showed up just a few times. The J gene is TRBJ2-3, the V gene TRBV10-3, with D hard to call. The CDR3 runs 14 residues. Per the germline V gene, CDR1 is ENHRY and CDR2 is SYGVKD. Trimming stripped 4 bases from V and 2 bases from J, with 10 bases between. CDR3 DNA: TGTGCCATCAGTGCCCCCCAGGACACAGATACGCAGTATTTT. This translates into CAISAPQDTDTQYF.

This clonotype was seen a few times. The genes are TRBV21-1 and TRBJ1-1; the table's D call, TRBD1, was not checked against the DNA. TRBV21-1 is a pseudogene. The CDR3 is 16 amino acids. CDR3 coding DNA: TGTGCCAGCAGCAAATTTTGGAGACAGGTGAACACTGAAGCTTTCTTT. It encodes CASSKFWRQVNTEAFF.

The rearrangement uses TRBV6-5 and TRBJ2-7, with D perhaps being TRBD1 or TRBD2 (6 bases each). V was clipped by 7 bases and J by 12 bases, with 16 bases between them. CDR1 and CDR2 from the germline V gene are MNHEY and SVGAGI. The CDR3 loop spans 11 amino acids. CDR3 bases: TGTGCCAGCACCAACGGGGGCGGGTGGTACTTC. It is translated as CASTNGGGWYF.

The chain is built from TRBV19 and TRBJ1-1, with 9 bases lining up with TRBD1. Trimming removed 6 bases from V and 4 bases from J; junction bases left unmatched: 3. CDR1 is LNHDA and CDR2 is SQIVND in the germline V gene (reference sequence). The CDR3 length is 13 residues. As DNA, the CDR3 is TGTGCCAGTAGGGGGACAGGGTTCACTGAAGCTTTCTTT. It is translated as CASRGTGFTEAFF.

The J gene is TRBJ1-5, the V gene TRBV5-6, with a possible D match to TRBD1 (6 bases). V lost 4 bases and J lost 0, with 14 bases in between. The germline V gene has CDR1 SGHDT and CDR2 YYEEEE. CDR3 length: 16 residues. CDR3: CASSLAGQNSNQPQHF. The CDR3 DNA is TGTGCCAGCAGCCTCGCAGGACAGAATAGCAATCAGCCCCAGCATTTT.

The chain recombines TRBV20-1 with TRBJ2-3, with 7 bases aligning to TRBD2. CDR3 length: 15 residues. V trimming: 1 base; J trimming: 4 bases; junction bases outside the gene matches: 8. Germline CDR1 DFQATT, CDR2 SNEGSKA (reference sequence). The CDR3 loop is CSARVRLAVADTQYF. CDR3 bases: TGCAGTGCTAGAGTGCGGCTAGCGGTGGCAGATACGCAGTATTTT.

A few counts support this clonotype. This sequence joins TRBV29-1 and TRBJ2-5, with a tentative D call TRBD1 (5 bases). This CDR3 is 12 amino acids long. Per the germline V gene, CDR1 is SQVTM and CDR2 is ANQGSEA. V dropped 6 bases and J dropped 2 bases, with 10 bases sitting between them. The CDR3 coding sequence is TGCAGCGTACCACGACAGCAAGAGACCCAGTACTTC. Its protein product is CSVPRQQETQYF.

The rearrangement uses TRBV7-9 and TRBJ1-1; a weak D match, TRBD1 (5 bases). The germline V gene encodes CDR1 SEHNR and CDR2 FQNEAQ (reference sequence). V shed 0 bases and J shed 2 bases, with 10 bases lying between them. The CDR3 contains 15 residues. CDR3 loop: CASSLAQGVNTEAFF. The DNA for the CDR3 is TGTGCCAGCAGCTTAGCGCAGGGAGTCAACACTGAAGCTTTCTTT.

This clonotype was seen only a few times. The junction departs from the called germline gene at one end, perhaps through a read error. The V call is TRBV4-3, the J call TRBJ1-4; D is possibly TRBD1 (5 bases). The CDR3 runs 15 residues. Germline CDR1 is LGHNA and CDR2 is YSLEER. The CDR3, as DNA: TGCGCCAGCAGCCAATCATACGGGGGTAATGAAAAACTTTTTTTT. It specifies CASSQSYGGNEKLFF.

The genes are TRBV9 and TRBJ2-1; D gene unclear. Germline-derived CDR1 and CDR2 are SGDLS and YYNGEE. This CDR3 has 14 residues. V was shortened by 2 bases and J by 0 bases, with 6 bases between the two germline ends. CDR3 nucleotide sequence: TGTGCCAGCAGCGTTGGTCGCTCCTACAATGAGCAGTTCTTC. Its translation is CASSVGRSYNEQFF.

This clonotype was seen more than once but under ten times. This chain joins TRBV29-1 and TRBJ1-5; TRBD1 is a possible D gene (6 bases). Per germline, CDR1 SQVTM and CDR2 ANQGSEA. The CDR3 length is 14 residues. The germline V and J ends were trimmed by 3 bases and 1 base, with 10 bases remaining between them. In DNA form, the CDR3 reads TGCAGCGTTGAGGAGGGGGGCAGCAATCAGCCCCAGCATTTT. Its translation is CSVEEGGSNQPQHF.

The rearrangement uses TRBV5-1 and TRBJ2-4, with 12 positions matching TRBD2. The J segment lost 8 bases and the V segment lost 4 bases, leaving 16 bases of the junction unmatched. This CDR3 is built from 18 residues. Germline CDR1 SGHRS, CDR2 YFSETQ. In DNA form, the CDR3 reads TGCGCCAGCAGCCCCGCCGTAGGGGGACTAGCGGGTCGAGACATTCAGTACTTC. Its translation is CASSPAVGGLAGRDIQYF.